Following are 8 T cell receptor beta chains from one sample sequenced in a study of shared clonotypes between healthy human individuals. Clones were sequenced by immunoSEQ multiplex PCR, and TCRdb holds only the in-frame ones, with some missing. The table shows around 95,000 clones, with around 43% occurring only once. The sequenced sample was PBMCs. These receptors originate from a woman in her thirties or forties in good health. Some clones in this sample may be carry-over from other donors' samples.

The rearrangement joins TRBV6-6 to TRBJ2-7; 9 positions match TRBD2. The V gene end was trimmed by 3 bases and the J gene end by 2 bases; junction bases not matched to a gene: 2. The CDR3 has 14 residues. Germline CDR1 MNHNY, CDR2 SVGAGI (reference sequence). The CDR3 DNA reads as TGTGCCAGCAGTTATGGGACTAGCACCTACGAGCAGTACTTC. Its translation is CASSYGTSTYEQYF.

In this sample, this clone turned up many times. This sequence joins TRBV14 and TRBJ2-7; 9 bases agree with TRBD1. Germline CDR1 reads SGHDN; CDR2 reads FVKESK. This CDR3 spans 13 amino acids. V lost 9 bases and J lost 4; bases outside the gene matches: 7. The CDR3 DNA is TGTGCCAGTAAGAGGACAGGGGAGTACGAGCAGTACTTC. This codes for CASKRTGEYEQYF.

In DNA, the CDR3 is TGTGCCAGCTCACCCAACCTCCCGGGACAGGGGGCGTACGAGCAGTACTTC. It yields the protein CASSPNLPGQGAYEQYF. The genes are TRBV18 and TRBJ2-7; 12 bases map to TRBD1. The CDR3 runs to 17 residues. Trimming at V came to 3 bases and at J to 4 bases, leaving 10 bases not matched to a gene. Germline V lookup: CDR1 KGHSH, CDR2 LQKENI. The variable domain in full, completed from reference TRBV18 and TRBJ2-7, reads NAGVMQNPRHLVRRRGQEARLRCSPMKGHSHVYWYRQLPEEGLKFMVYLQKENIIDESGMPKERFSAEFPKEGPSILRIQQVVRGDSAAYFCASSPNLPGQGAYEQYFGPGTRLTVT.

In its sample, this clone was seen many times. Other DNA sequences within the sample encode an identical CDR3. The gene calls are TRBV5-1 and TRBJ1-1; TRBD1 aligns across 7 bases. The CDR3 is 15 residues long. The germline V gene has CDR1 SGHRS and CDR2 YFSETQ. J was trimmed by 4 bases and V by 8 bases; bases with no gene match: 14. CDR3 residues: CASSGTESWSTEAFF. In nucleotides, the CDR3 is TGCGCCAGTTCGGGGACAGAATCGTGGAGCACTGAAGCTTTCTTT.

The CDR3 spells CASSFGRGTGELFF. The CDR3 DNA follows: TGCGCCAGCAGCTTCGGGAGGGGGACCGGGGAGCTGTTTTTT. V usage is TRBV5-1 and J usage is TRBJ2-2; TRBD2 aligns across 8 bases. Germline V gives CDR1 SGHRS, CDR2 YFSETQ. Losses at the gene ends were 2 bases for V and 5 bases for J; bases not matched to a gene: 2. The length of the CDR3 is 14 residues.

V and J are TRBV7-2 and TRBJ2-5; D gene ambiguous. Trimming cost V 3 bases and J 1 base, with 6 bases left between them. Looked up from germline, CDR1 is SGHTA and CDR2 is FQGNSA. This CDR3 contains 13 residues. The CDR3 region is CASSFVSQETQYF. CDR3 DNA sequence: TGTGCCAGCAGCTTTGTCAGCCAAGAGACCCAGTACTTC. Supplemented by reference TRBV7-2 and TRBJ2-5, the full variable domain reads GAGVSQSPSNKVTEKGKDVELRCDPISGHTALYWYRQSLGQGLEFLIYFQGNSAPDKSGLPSDRFSAERTGGSVSTLTIQRTQQEDSAVYLCASSFVSQETQYFGPGTRLLVL.

The chain links TRBV9 to TRBJ2-2, with 7 nucleotides matching TRBD1. Germline-derived CDR1 and CDR2 are SGDLS and YYNGEE. The junction had 7 bases not matched to a gene; V was cut back by 3 bases and J by 5 bases. The CDR3 runs to 15 residues. The CDR3 here is CASSETPGQTGELFF. CDR3 nucleotides: TGTGCCAGCAGCGAAACACCGGGACAGACCGGGGAGCTGTTTTTT.

This clone was counted a few times. The chain combines TRBV30 with TRBJ1-1, with D uncertain. V was cut by 2 bases and J by 7 bases, with 17 bases left in between. Germline V CDR1 and CDR2: GTSNPN, SVGIG (reference sequence). This CDR3 spans 14 amino acids. CDR3 sequence: CAWSRAVQSIEAFF. The CDR3 DNA reads as TGTGCCTGGAGTAGGGCAGTACAATCTATTGAAGCTTTCTTT. The complete variable domain, with remaining parts taken from reference TRBV30 and TRBJ1-1, reads SQTIHQWPATLVQPVGSPLSLECTVEGTSNPNLYWYRQAAGRGLQLLFYSVGIGQISSEVPQNLSASRPQDRQFILSSKKLLLSDSGFYLCAWSRAVQSIEAFFGQGTRLTVV.